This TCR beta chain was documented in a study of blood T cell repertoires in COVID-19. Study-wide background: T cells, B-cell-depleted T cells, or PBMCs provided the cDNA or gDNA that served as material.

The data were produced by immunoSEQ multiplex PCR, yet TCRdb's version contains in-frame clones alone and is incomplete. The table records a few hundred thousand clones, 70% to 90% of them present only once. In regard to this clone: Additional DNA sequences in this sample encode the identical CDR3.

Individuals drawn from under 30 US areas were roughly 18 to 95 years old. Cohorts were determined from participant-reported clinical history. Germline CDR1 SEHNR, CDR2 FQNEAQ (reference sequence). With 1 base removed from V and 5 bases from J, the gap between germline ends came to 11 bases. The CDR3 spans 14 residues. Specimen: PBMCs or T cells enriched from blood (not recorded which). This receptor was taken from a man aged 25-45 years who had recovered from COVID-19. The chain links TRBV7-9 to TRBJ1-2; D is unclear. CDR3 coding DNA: TGTGCCAGCAGCTTAGACAGAGAATTGTATGGCTACACCTTC. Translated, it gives CASSLDRELYGYTF.